What follows describes a single T cell receptor beta chain. CDR3 length equals 16 residues. Trimming shortened V by 3 bases and J by 0 bases, and 14 bases separated the two germline ends. The germline V gene has CDR1 KGHSH and CDR2 LQKENI. The data belong to a study of blood T cell repertoires in COVID-19. On the study more broadly: The analysed material was cDNA or gDNA that came from T cells, B-cell-depleted T cells, or PBMCs.

Per the original data handling: For nucleated cells, counts were estimated from reference gene primer amplification. Using immunoSEQ multiplex PCR, the repertoire was profiled, and TCRdb retains in-frame clones only, with some absent. D and trimming come from the DNA, and the V and J calls and clone size come from that table. The sample records over 90,000 clones, more than 70% being singletons. The chain employs TRBV18 and TRBJ1-1; tentatively, D is TRBD1 (6 bases). Sequencing was done on a sample of peripheral blood. This sequence originates from a human donor in a cohort sampled during active COVID-19. For the CDR3, the DNA is TGTGCCAGCTCACCTGGAACAGGGAGTATGAACACTGAAGCTTTCTTT. It is translated as CASSPGTGSMNTEAFF.